These 24 T cell receptor beta chains share one sample of origin, sequenced in a study of T cells after yellow fever vaccination. From the 5' RACE reads, TCRdb called clonotypes with MiXCR, one entry per CDR3 protein. The repertoire holds about 45,000 distinct CDR3 sequences, about 6.3% seen once, with 10% in the top ten. Sequenced here: PBMCs, either bulk or a sorted T-cell subset (CD4+, CD8+, memory, or dextramer-sorted; not recorded which), sampled 45 days after the yellow fever booster vaccination. These receptors were obtained from a man aged 25-45 years who received the YFV17D yellow fever vaccine.

This clonotype was counted ten times or more. This sequence joins TRBV5-6 and TRBJ2-3; possible D gene TRBD1, 6 bases. The CDR3 is 14 residues long. CDR1 is SGHDT and CDR2 is YYEEEE in the germline V gene. V was pared by 0 bases and J by 7 bases, with 12 bases between. In DNA form, the CDR3 reads TGTGCCAGCAGCTTGGGTACAGGGTATAATACGCAGTATTTT. Translation: CASSLGTGYNTQYF.

By share of the sample, this clonotype is medium-sized. The chain has TRBV20-1 and TRBJ2-5; D possibly matches TRBD1 or TRBD2 (5 bases each). This CDR3 is built from 13 residues. Germline V gene data show CDR1 as DFQATT and CDR2 as SNEGSKA (reference sequence). CDR3 DNA sequence: TGCAGCGGGATGAGGGGAGAGGGAGAGACCCAGTACTTC. Translated: CSGMRGEGETQYF.

The chain employs TRBV28 and TRBJ2-7; 7 bases match TRBD1. Losses at the gene ends were 8 bases for V and 9 bases for J; bases not matched to a gene: 10. CDR1 is MDHEN and CDR2 is SYDVKM in the germline V gene. The CDR3 extends over 12 amino acids. The CDR3 sequence is CASFQGGFGQYF. In DNA, the CDR3 is TGTGCCAGCTTTCAAGGGGGCTTTGGGCAGTACTTC. The whole variable domain, remainder taken from reference TRBV28 and TRBJ2-7, is DVKVTQSSRYLVKRTGEKVFLECVQDMDHENMFWYRQDPGLGLRLIYFSYDVKMKEKGDIPEGYSVSREKKERFSLILESASTNQTSMYLCASFQGGFGQYFGPGTRLTVT.

This clonotype appeared a few times. The chain uses TRBV5-1 and TRBJ2-2; 8 bases are shared with TRBD1. CDR3 length equals 15 residues. Germline CDR1 reads SGHRS; CDR2 reads YFSETQ. V lost 2 bases and J lost 1; bases outside the gene matches: 1. CDR3 in DNA: TGCGCCAGCAGCTTTGGACAGGGGAACACCGGGGAGCTGTTTTTT. Translation: CASSFGQGNTGELFF.

This clonotype occurred many times. The chain has TRBV6-5 and TRBJ2-5; D is unresolved. The CDR3 runs to 13 residues. The germline CDR1 and CDR2 sequences are MNHEY and SVGAGI. V lost 4 bases and J lost 5, with 11 bases in between. CDR3 DNA sequence: TGTGCCAGCAGTTTTGCCCCGAAGGAGACCCAGTACTTC. Translated, it gives CASSFAPKETQYF.

This clonotype was found many times. V usage is TRBV6-2 or TRBV6-3 and J usage is TRBJ1-5; D unclear. Germline assignment: CDR1 MNHEY and CDR2 SVGEGT. The ends were cut back, 2 bases at V and 4 bases at J, with 6 bases in the middle. There are 13 residues in the CDR3. CDR3 sequence: CASSYKENQPQHF. CDR3 DNA sequence: TGTGCCAGCAGTTACAAAGAAAATCAGCCCCAGCATTTT.

The gene calls are TRBV7-9 and TRBJ1-3; D unclear. Germline V lookup: CDR1 SEHNR, CDR2 FQNEAQ (reference sequence). V was pared by 5 bases and J by 2 bases, with 4 bases between. The CDR3 has 12 amino acids. In DNA, the CDR3 is TGTGCCAGCAGCAACGCTGGAAACACCATATATTTT. Translated, it gives CASSNAGNTIYF. The full variable domain, completed using reference TRBV7-9 and TRBJ1-3, is DTGVSQNPRHKITKRGQNVTFRCDPISEHNRLYWYRQTLGQGPEFLTYFQNEAQLEKSRLLSDRFSAERPKGSFSTLEIQRTEQGDSAMYLCASSNAGNTIYFGEGSWLTVV.

The V and J genes are TRBV12-3 or TRBV12-4 and TRBJ2-5, with 7 bases lining up with TRBD1. V dropped 6 bases and J dropped 4; count of bases not matched to a gene: 11. The CDR3 consists of 15 residues. CDR3 sequence reads: CASSRNRGGVETQYF. In DNA, the CDR3 is TGTGCCAGCAGCCGAAACAGGGGTGGGGTAGAGACCCAGTACTTC.

This clonotype occurred a few times. The chain is built from TRBV10-3 and TRBJ2-3; the D gene is possibly TRBD1 (7 bases). CDR3 length: 16 amino acids. CDR1 and CDR2 from the germline V gene are ENHRY and SYGVKD. V was clipped by 4 bases and J by 4 bases, with 18 bases between them. CDR3 amino acids: CAISVERLRGADTQYF. The CDR3 bases are TGTGCCATCAGTGTAGAGCGGCTCAGGGGGGCAGATACGCAGTATTTT.

The table lists this clonotype with many counts. The rearrangement joins TRBV11-2 to TRBJ2-2, with a possible D match to TRBD2 (6 bases). There are 16 residues in the CDR3. Per germline, CDR1 SGHAT and CDR2 FQNNGV. V was shortened by 6 bases and J by 4 bases, with 18 bases between the two germline ends. DNA for the CDR3: TGTGCCAGCAGGGGTGCGGGGAGCGTGGCCACCGGGGAGCTGTTTTTT. This codes for CASRGAGSVATGELFF.

This rearrangement joins TRBV5-1 to TRBJ2-5; 8 nucleotides agree with TRBD1. This CDR3 is 14 amino acids long. In germline, CDR1 is SGHRS, CDR2 YFSETQ. V lost 1 base and J lost 3; bases outside the gene matches: 2. The CDR3 sequence: CASSLTGGKETQYF. CDR3 DNA: TGCGCCAGCAGCTTGACAGGGGGTAAAGAGACCCAGTACTTC.

This clonotype was seen many times. The chain uses TRBV30 and TRBJ2-3; a possible D gene is TRBD2 (5 bases). The CDR3 is 14 residues long. Per germline, CDR1 GTSNPN and CDR2 SVGIG (reference sequence). V dropped 7 bases and J dropped 0 bases, with 14 bases sitting between them. The CDR3 spells CASSSGASTDTQYF. CDR3 coding DNA: TGTGCCTCTTCAAGCGGTGCTAGCACAGATACGCAGTATTTT.

A note on this clonotype: A read error may account for a junction end that differs from germline. The gene calls are TRBV12-3 or TRBV12-4 and TRBJ2-2; D not resolved. The CDR3 loop spans 12 amino acids. Here the CDR3 DNA reads TGTGCCAGCAGTTTAAACAGCGGGGAGCTGTTTTTT. Translating gives CASSLNSGELFF.

In its sample, this clonotype was seen many times. The chain has TRBV29-1 and TRBJ2-7; 7 positions agree with TRBD1. J gave up 5 bases and V 3 bases, and 4 bases lay outside the gene matches. The germline gives CDR1 SQVTM, CDR2 ANQGSEA. The CDR3 loop spans 12 amino acids. The CDR3 loop reads CSVEAGGNEQYF. The CDR3 bases are TGCAGCGTTGAGGCAGGGGGAAACGAGCAGTACTTC.

This clonotype was seen only a few times. The gene calls are TRBV20-1 and TRBJ2-3, with D maybe TRBD2 (6 bases). The germline CDR1 and CDR2 sequences are DFQATT and SNEGSKA (reference sequence). This CDR3 comprises 13 residues. Trimming shortened V by 6 bases and J by 4 bases, and 14 bases separated the two germline ends. The CDR3 coding sequence is TGCAGTGCCTCCGGGAGTGGTGCAGATACGCAGTATTTT. Protein product: CSASGSGADTQYF.

By proportion, this clonotype is medium-sized. The rearrangement joins TRBV15 to TRBJ2-1; possible D gene TRBD1, 5 bases. In germline, CDR1 is LNHNV, CDR2 YYDKDF (reference sequence). Trimming removed 0 bases at V and 7 bases at J, with 16 bases between. The CDR3 runs 16 residues. The CDR3 spells CATSRDVGLGSNEQFF. Written as DNA, the CDR3 is TGTGCCACCAGCAGAGATGTGGGGCTTGGATCGAATGAGCAGTTCTTC.

This clonotype was detected a few times. The V gene is TRBV20-1, the J gene TRBJ2-6, with 8 bases identical to TRBD1. The CDR3 is 15 amino acids. V dropped 5 bases and J dropped 0; count of bases not matched to a gene: 3. Germline loops: CDR1 DFQATT, CDR2 SNEGSKA (reference sequence). The CDR3 coding sequence is TGCAGTGCTGGGGGGACAGGCTCTGGGGCCAACGTCCTGACTTTC. It encodes CSAGGTGSGANVLTF.

The chain combines TRBV5-5 with TRBJ1-5; TRBD1 matches 7 bases. The germline V gene encodes CDR1 SGHKS and CDR2 YYEKEE (reference sequence). The CDR3 is 15 amino acids. Trimming took 0 bases from V and 5 from J; bases not matched to a gene: 5. The DNA of the CDR3 is TGTGCCAGCAGCTTGGGGGACAGCTTTGATCAGCCCCAGCATTTT. Translated, it gives CASSLGDSFDQPQHF.

This clonotype was counted only a few times. The chain employs TRBV18 and TRBJ2-7, with 11 bases aligning to TRBD1. This CDR3 spans 14 amino acids. Germline V CDR1 and CDR2: KGHSH, LQKENI. V was pared by 3 bases and J by 5 bases, with 3 bases of the junction left unmatched. CDR3 region: CASSPGQGVDEQYF. In DNA, the CDR3 is TGTGCCAGCTCACCGGGACAGGGGGTGGACGAGCAGTACTTC.

This clonotype was seen at least ten times. The rearrangement joins TRBV24-1 to TRBJ2-7; TRBD2 is a possible D gene (5 bases). The CDR3 runs 13 residues. V was cut by 5 bases and J by 5 bases, with 12 bases left in between. The germline V gene has CDR1 KGHDR and CDR2 SFDVKD. The chain's CDR3 is CATSGEGFHEQYF. The DNA for the CDR3 is TGTGCCACCAGTGGTGAGGGTTTCCACGAGCAGTACTTC.

The chain couples TRBV3-1 to TRBJ2-3; 7 nucleotides match TRBD2. This CDR3 is 21 amino acids long. Trimming at V came to 0 bases and at J to 2 bases, leaving 20 bases not matched to a gene. Germline CDR1 is LGHDT and CDR2 is YNNKEL (reference sequence). CDR3 nucleotides: TGTGCCAGCAGCCAAGATTTAGGCCCCGCTATTGCGGGAGCCTCCACAGATACGCAGTATTTT. As protein: CASSQDLGPAIAGASTDTQYF.

This clonotype was seen more than once but under ten times. V usage is TRBV20-1 and J usage is TRBJ2-1, with 7 bases that match TRBD2. The germline V gene encodes CDR1 DFQATT and CDR2 SNEGSKA (reference sequence). The CDR3 contains 12 residues. V lost 2 bases and J lost 8; bases outside the gene matches: 3. This chain's CDR3 is CSARIGLDEQFF. Here the CDR3 DNA reads TGCAGTGCTAGAATCGGACTAGATGAGCAGTTCTTC.

This clonotype was seen at least ten times. This chain uses TRBV6-2 or TRBV6-3 with TRBJ2-7, with D perhaps assigned TRBD1 or TRBD2 (5 bases each). This CDR3 contains 16 residues. CDR1 and CDR2 from the germline V gene are MNHEY and SVGEGT. Between the trimmed V and J ends, which lost 8 bases and 3 bases, there was a span of 23 bases. In DNA, the CDR3 is TGTGCCAGCCTAGCCGTGAGGGGCGCGAGGATCTACGAGCAGTACTTC. It specifies CASLAVRGARIYEQYF.

The chain employs TRBV20-1 and TRBJ2-1; TRBD2 matches 12 bases. V was clipped by 5 bases and J by 6 bases; unmatched bases: 11. Germline CDR1 is DFQATT and CDR2 is SNEGSKA (reference sequence). CDR3 length equals 16 residues. The DNA of the CDR3 is TGCAGTGCTCCCCGGGGCGGACTAGCGGGACTCAATGAGCAGTTCTTC. The encoded protein is CSAPRGGLAGLNEQFF.